Listed below are T cell receptor beta chains from one sample, sequenced in a study of blood T cell repertoires in COVID-19. Sequencing used immunoSEQ multiplex PCR; TCRdb keeps in-frame clones, though not all of them. The sample includes more than 85,000 clones, more than 75% of them seen just once. Sequencing was performed on peripheral blood. The receptors derive from a woman aged 45 to 65 with acute or convalescent COVID-19. The CDR3 runs from the conserved cysteine through the conserved F or W. The D gene is left open where the match is weak. Expanded clones get a size class; other rows say once, few or many, or leave the size out.

V	size	D	J	CDR3	DNA
TRBV19	.	TRBD1	TRBJ1-5	CASSPGQGGQPQHF	TGTGCCAGTAGTCCTGGGCAGGGGGGCCAGCCCCAGCATTTT
TRBV28	once	.	TRBJ2-2	CASSFQGPNTGELFF	TGTGCCAGCAGCTTTCAGGGGCCAAACACCGGGGAGCTGTTTTTT
TRBV5-1	.	.	TRBJ2-3	CASSSTGITDTQYF	TGCGCCAGCAGCTCGACAGGAATCACAGATACGCAGTATTTT
TRBV18	few	TRBD2	TRBJ2-7	CASSPNSGREQYF	TGTGCCAGCTCACCAAACAGCGGGAGAGAGCAGTACTTC
TRBV5-1	once	TRBD2	TRBJ2-1	CASSLGLAGPTVNEQFF	TGCGCCAGCAGCTTGGGGCTAGCGGGCCCCACAGTCAATGAGCAGTTCTTC
TRBV7-8	.	.	TRBJ2-3	CASSFGSADTQYF	TGTGCCAGCAGCTTCGGTAGCGCGGATACGCAGTATTTT
TRBV14	.	TRBD2	TRBJ2-7	CASSQVRQGVTSGKVLYEQYF	TGTGCCAGCAGCCAAGTCCGGCAGGGGGTGACTAGCGGTAAAGTCCTCTACGAGCAGTACTTC
TRBV21-1	.	.	TRBJ2-7	CASSTWGTREQYF	TGTGCCAGCAGCACGTGGGGCACCCGCGAGCAGTACTTC
TRBV10-3	.	TRBD1	TRBJ2-3	CAISETGRTGVSDTQYF	TGTGCCATCAGTGAGACGGGGCGGACAGGGGTATCAGATACGCAGTATTTT
TRBV9	.	.	TRBJ2-6	CASQQGTAGANVLTF	TGTGCCAGCCAACAGGGTACAGCTGGGGCCAACGTCCTGACTTTC
TRBV18	.	TRBD1	TRBJ1-5	CASSHGTGGAGQPQHF	TGTGCCAGCTCACACGGGACAGGGGGCGCGGGTCAGCCCCAGCATTTT
TRBV19	.	TRBD1	TRBJ1-1	CASSAHPDRVAFF	TGTGCCAGTAGTGCTCACCCCGACAGGGTAGCTTTCTTT
TRBV7-9	.	.	TRBJ2-7	CASRSGNSYEQYF	TGTGCCAGCAGGTCCGGTAACTCCTACGAGCAGTACTTC
TRBV28	.	TRBD1	TRBJ2-7	CASRPRQGSFDEQYF	TGTGCCAGCAGACCCCGACAGGGGTCTTTTGACGAGCAGTACTTC
TRBV28	.	.	TRBJ2-7	CASSSPGQTSYEQYF	TGTGCCAGCAGTTCCCCCGGACAGACCTCCTACGAGCAGTACTTC
TRBV6-2/TRBV6-3	.	.	TRBJ2-1	CASSYRYSAEQFF	TGTGCCAGCAGTTACCGGTACTCCGCTGAGCAGTTCTTC
TRBV5-1	.	TRBD2	TRBJ2-3	CASSAWGGAMKATDTQYF	TGCGCCAGCAGCGCGTGGGGGGGAGCTATGAAGGCCACAGATACGCAGTATTTT
TRBV29-1	.	.	TRBJ2-3	CSVLYTDTQYF	TGCAGCGTCCTGTACACAGATACGCAGTATTTT
TRBV6-2/TRBV6-3	.	.	TRBJ1-5	CASSYTGVGIWNQPQHF	TGTGCCAGCAGTTACACCGGCGTCGGGATATGGAATCAGCCCCAGCATTTT
TRBV28	.	.	TRBJ2-7	CASSRNHEQYF	TGTGCCAGCAGCAGAAACCACGAGCAGTACTTC
TRBV10-2	.	TRBD2	TRBJ2-7	CASMAGGNSYEQYF	TGCGCCAGCATGGCGGGAGGAAATAGTTACGAGCAGTACTTC
TRBV19	once	.	TRBJ1-5	CASSDTSGGPASPQHF	TGTGCCAGTAGCGATACCTCGGGGGGGCCAGCCTCGCCCCAGCATTTT
TRBV18	.	TRBD1	TRBJ2-3	CASSPIPGGADTQYF	TGTGCCAGCTCACCAATACCAGGGGGCGCGGATACGCAGTATTTT
TRBV28	.	.	TRBJ1-2	CASSLTGNYGYTF	TGTGCCAGCAGTCTTACAGGCAACTATGGCTACACCTTC
TRBV5-1	.	TRBD1	TRBJ2-5	CASSLEATGGEETQYF	TGCGCCAGCAGCTTGGAGGCCACAGGGGGCGAAGAGACCCAGTACTTC
TRBV10-3	once	.	TRBJ1-6	CAIASDKAMGGSPLHF	TGTGCCATCGCCTCCGACAAGGCGATGGGAGGTTCACCCCTCCACTTT
TRBV19	.	.	TRBJ2-7	CASSPGVSPYEQYF	TGTGCCAGTAGTCCAGGGGTATCTCCCTACGAGCAGTACTTC
TRBV5-5	.	.	TRBJ1-6	CASSLGQANSPLHF	TGTGCCAGCAGCTTGGGACAGGCTAATTCACCCCTCCACTTT
TRBV11-3	.	.	TRBJ2-2	CASSLDRKGVGYTGELFF	TGTGCCAGCAGCTTAGATCGGAAGGGAGTTGGTTACACCGGGGAGCTGTTTTTT
TRBV10-3	once	TRBD1	TRBJ2-3	CAISVSGTGGYTQYF	TGTGCCATCAGTGTGTCCGGGACAGGGGGCTATACGCAGTATTTT
TRBV11-3	.	TRBD1	TRBJ2-3	CASSLYRGSTDTQYF	TGTGCCAGCAGCTTATACAGGGGGTCCACAGATACGCAGTATTTT
TRBV5-1	.	TRBD1	TRBJ2-5	CASSTTGGMETQYF	TGCGCCAGCTCCACCACAGGGGGTATGGAGACCCAGTACTTC
TRBV24-1	.	.	TRBJ2-3	CATSEDGKRTDTQYF	TGTGCCACCAGTGAGGACGGGAAACGCACAGATACGCAGTATTTT